The present TCR beta chain was sequenced within a study of T cell repertoires in cytomegalovirus infection. Study as a whole: An indication of both CMV infection and matching HLA type came from public TCR beta signatures.

From the reads, TCRdb called clonotypes with MiXCR, one entry per CDR3 protein. The sample contains under 300,000 distinct CDR3 sequences, roughly a fifth of which appear only once. On this clonotype: The antigen is undetermined.

The CDR3 is 14 amino acids. V was pared by 3 bases and J by 8 bases, with 13 bases between. Points from the study as a whole: Based on cumulative public TCR beta family frequency, carriers of CMV plus the relevant HLA were identified.

This chain connects TRBV12-3 or TRBV12-4 to TRBJ1-4, with a tentative D call TRBD1 (5 bases). The sequence was obtained from a human donor in good health (CMV status not recorded). Some clones in this sample may be carry-over from other donors' samples. This material consisted of cultured PBMCs, taken from culture after CMV antigen stimulation. CDR3 sequence: CASSFWGGSEKLFF. The CDR3 coding sequence is TGTGCCAGCAGTTTTTGGGGGGGTAGCGAAAAACTGTTTTTT.